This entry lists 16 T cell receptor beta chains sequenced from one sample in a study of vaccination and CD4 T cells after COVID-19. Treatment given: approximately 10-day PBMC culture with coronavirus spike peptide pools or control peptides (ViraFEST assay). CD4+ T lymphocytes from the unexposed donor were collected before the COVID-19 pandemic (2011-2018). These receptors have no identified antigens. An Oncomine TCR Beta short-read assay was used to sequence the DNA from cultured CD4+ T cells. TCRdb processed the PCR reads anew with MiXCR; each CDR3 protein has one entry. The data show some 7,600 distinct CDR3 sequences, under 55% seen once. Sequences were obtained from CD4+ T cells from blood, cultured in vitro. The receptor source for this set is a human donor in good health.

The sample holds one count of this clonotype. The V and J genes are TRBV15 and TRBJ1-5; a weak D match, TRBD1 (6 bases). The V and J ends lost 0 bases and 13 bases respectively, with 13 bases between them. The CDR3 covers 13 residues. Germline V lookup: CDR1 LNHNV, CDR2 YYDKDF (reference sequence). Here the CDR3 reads CATSRDRGDIQHF. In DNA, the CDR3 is TGTGCCACCAGCAGAGATCGGGGGGACATTCAGCATTTT.

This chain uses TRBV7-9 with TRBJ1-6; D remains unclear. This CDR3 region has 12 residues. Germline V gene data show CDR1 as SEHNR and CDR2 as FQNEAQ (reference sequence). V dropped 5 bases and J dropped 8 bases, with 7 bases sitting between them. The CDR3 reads CASSPQDSPLHF. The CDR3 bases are TGTGCCAGCAGCCCTCAGGATTCACCCCTCCACTTT.

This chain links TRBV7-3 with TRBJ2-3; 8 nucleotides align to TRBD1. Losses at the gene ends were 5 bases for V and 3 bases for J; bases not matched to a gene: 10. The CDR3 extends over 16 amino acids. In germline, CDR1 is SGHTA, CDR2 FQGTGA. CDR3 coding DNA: TGTGCCAGCAGCCGATCAGGGGGCTTGGGTACAGATACGCAGTATTTT. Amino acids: CASSRSGGLGTDTQYF.

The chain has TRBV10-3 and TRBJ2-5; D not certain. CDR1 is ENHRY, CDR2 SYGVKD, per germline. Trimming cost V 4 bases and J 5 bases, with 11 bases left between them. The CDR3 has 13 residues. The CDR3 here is CAISGEAQETQYF. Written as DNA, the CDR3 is TGTGCCATCAGTGGTGAGGCCCAGGAGACCCAGTACTTC.

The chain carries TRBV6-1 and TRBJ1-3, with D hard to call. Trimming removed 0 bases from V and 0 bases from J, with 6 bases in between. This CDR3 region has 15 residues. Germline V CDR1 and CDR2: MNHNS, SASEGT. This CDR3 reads CASSEALDSGNTIYF. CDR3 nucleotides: TGTGCCAGCAGTGAAGCGCTGGACTCTGGAAACACCATATATTTT.

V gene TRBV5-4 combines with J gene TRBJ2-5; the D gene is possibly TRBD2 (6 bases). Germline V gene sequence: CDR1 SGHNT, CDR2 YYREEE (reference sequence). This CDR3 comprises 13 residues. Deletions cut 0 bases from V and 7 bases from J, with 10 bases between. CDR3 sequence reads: CASSLGRGGTQYF. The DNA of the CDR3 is TGTGCCAGCAGCTTGGGAAGGGGAGGGACCCAGTACTTC. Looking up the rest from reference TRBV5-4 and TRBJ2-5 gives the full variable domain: ETGVTQSPTHLIKTRGQQVTLRCSSQSGHNTVSWYQQALGQGPQFIFQYYREEENGRGNFPPRFSGLQFPNYSSELNVNALELDDSALYLCASSLGRGGTQYFGPGTRLLVL.

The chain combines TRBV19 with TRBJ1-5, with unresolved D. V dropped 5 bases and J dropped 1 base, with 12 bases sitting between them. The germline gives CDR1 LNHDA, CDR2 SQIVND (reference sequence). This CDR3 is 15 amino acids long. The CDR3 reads CASSSHFGSNQPQHF. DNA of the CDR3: TGTGCCAGTAGTTCTCACTTTGGGAGCAATCAGCCCCAGCATTTT.

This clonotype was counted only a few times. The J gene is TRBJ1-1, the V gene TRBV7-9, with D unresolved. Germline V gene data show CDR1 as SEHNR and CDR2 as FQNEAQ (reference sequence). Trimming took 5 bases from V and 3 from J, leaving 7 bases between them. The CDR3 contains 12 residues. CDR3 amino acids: CASSLQDTEAFF. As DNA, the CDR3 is TGTGCCAGCAGCCTGCAAGACACTGAAGCTTTCTTT.

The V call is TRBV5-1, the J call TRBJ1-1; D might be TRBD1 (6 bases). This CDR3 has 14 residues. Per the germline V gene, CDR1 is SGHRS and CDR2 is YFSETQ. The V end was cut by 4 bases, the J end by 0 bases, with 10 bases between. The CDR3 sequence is CASSRGELNTEAFF. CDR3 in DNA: TGCGCCAGCAGCAGGGGGGAGCTGAACACTGAAGCTTTCTTT.

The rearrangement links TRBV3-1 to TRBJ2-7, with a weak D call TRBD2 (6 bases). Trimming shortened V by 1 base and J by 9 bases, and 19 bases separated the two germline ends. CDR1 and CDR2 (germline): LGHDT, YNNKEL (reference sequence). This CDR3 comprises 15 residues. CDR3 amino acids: CASSQAAGNNDVQYF. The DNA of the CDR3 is TGTGCCAGCAGCCAAGCCGCGGGAAACAACGACGTGCAGTACTTC.

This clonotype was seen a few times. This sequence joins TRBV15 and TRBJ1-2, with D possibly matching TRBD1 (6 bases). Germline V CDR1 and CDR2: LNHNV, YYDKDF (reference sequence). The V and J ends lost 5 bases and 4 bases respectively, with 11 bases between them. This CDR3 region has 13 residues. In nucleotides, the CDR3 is TGTGCCACCAGCGCACAGGGCGGCTATGGCTACACCTTC. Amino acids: CATSAQGGYGYTF. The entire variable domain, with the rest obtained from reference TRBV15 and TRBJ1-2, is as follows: DAMVIQNPRYQVTQFGKPVTLSCSQTLNHNVMYWYQQKSSQAPKLLFHYYDKDFNNEADTPDNFQSRRPNTSFCFLDIRSPGLGDTAMYLCATSAQGGYGYTFGSGTRLTVV.

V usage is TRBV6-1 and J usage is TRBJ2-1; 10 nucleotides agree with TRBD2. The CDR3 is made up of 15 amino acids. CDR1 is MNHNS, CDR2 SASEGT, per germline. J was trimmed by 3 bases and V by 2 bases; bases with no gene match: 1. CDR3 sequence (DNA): TGTGCCAGCAGTGAACTAGCGGGGGTCTACAATGAGCAGTTCTTC. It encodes CASSELAGVYNEQFF.

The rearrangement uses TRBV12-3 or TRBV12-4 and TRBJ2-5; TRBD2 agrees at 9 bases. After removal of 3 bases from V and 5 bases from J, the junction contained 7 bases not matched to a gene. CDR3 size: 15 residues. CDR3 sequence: CASSFGLAGSETQYF. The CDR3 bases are TGTGCCAGCAGTTTTGGTCTAGCGGGGAGCGAGACCCAGTACTTC.

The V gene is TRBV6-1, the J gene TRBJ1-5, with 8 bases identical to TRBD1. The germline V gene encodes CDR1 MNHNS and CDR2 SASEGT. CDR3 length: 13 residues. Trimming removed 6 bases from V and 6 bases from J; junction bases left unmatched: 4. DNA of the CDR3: TGTGCCAGCAGACAGGGGGGAGGTCAGCCCCAGCATTTT. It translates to CASRQGGGQPQHF.

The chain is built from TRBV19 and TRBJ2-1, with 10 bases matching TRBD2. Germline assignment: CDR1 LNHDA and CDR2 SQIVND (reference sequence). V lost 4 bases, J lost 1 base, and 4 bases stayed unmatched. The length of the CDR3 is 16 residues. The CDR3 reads CASSTQAGGSYNEQFF. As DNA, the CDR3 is TGTGCCAGTAGTACCCAAGCGGGGGGGTCCTACAATGAGCAGTTCTTC.

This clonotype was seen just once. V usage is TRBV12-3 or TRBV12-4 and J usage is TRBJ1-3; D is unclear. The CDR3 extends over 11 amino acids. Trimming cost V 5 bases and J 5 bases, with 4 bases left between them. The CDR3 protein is CASSNRNTIYF. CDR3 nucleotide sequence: TGTGCCAGCAGTAATCGAAACACCATATATTTT.